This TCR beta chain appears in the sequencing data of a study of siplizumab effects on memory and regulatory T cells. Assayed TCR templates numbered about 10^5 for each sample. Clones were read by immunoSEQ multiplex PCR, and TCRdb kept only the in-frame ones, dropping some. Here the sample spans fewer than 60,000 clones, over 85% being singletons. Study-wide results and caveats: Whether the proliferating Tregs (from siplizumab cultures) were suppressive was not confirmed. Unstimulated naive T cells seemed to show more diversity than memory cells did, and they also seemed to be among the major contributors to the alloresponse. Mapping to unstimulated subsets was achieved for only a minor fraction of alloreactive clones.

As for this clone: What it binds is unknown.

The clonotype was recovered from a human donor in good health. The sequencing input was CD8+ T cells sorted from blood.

DNA for the CDR3: TGTGCCAGCAGCCCTCGGGACAGGGACTACAATGAGCAGTTCTTC. Translating it yields CASSPRDRDYNEQFF. The chain uses TRBV7-8 and TRBJ2-1; 9 nucleotides agree with TRBD1. Looked up from germline, CDR1 is SGHVS and CDR2 is FQNEAQ. J lost 3 bases, V lost 5 bases, and 5 bases had no gene match. The CDR3 is 15 residues long.